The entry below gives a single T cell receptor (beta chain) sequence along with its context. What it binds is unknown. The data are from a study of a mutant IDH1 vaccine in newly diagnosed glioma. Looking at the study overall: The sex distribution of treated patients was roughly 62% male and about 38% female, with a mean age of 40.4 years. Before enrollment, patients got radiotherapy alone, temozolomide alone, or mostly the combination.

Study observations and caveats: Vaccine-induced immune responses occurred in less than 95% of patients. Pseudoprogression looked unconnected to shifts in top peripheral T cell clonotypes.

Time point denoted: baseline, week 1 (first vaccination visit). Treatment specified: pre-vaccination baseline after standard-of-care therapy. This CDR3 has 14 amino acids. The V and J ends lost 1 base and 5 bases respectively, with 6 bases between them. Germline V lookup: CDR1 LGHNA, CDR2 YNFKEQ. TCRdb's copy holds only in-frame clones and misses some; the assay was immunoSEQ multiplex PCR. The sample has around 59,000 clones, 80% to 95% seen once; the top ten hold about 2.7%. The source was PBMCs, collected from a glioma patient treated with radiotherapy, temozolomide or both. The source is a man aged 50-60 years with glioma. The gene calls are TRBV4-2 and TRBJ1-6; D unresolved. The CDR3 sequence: CASSQVANNSPLHF. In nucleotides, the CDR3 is TGTGCCAGCAGCCAAGTTGCGAATAATTCACCCCTCCACTTT.